This T cell receptor beta chain came from a study of early T cells in non-severe SARS-CoV-2 infection listed by TCRdb under 2021. A note on the overall study: Bulk RNA from unsorted whole blood was used for TCR sequencing, so alpha and beta chains could not be paired. The full study reports these points: VDJdb matching was skewed toward anti-spike CD8 responses and likely underestimated virus-specific expansions by missing private and CD4 specificities.

On this clonotype itself: This receptor's antigen is unknown. One base away there is no much larger clone; base qualities are not given.

Including cysteine and phenylalanine, the CDR3 has 17 amino acids. Only the CDR3 portion is preserved as DNA: 51 bases, with reading frame beginning at the first base. Germline trimming: 2 bases from V, 3 bases from J; junction bases outside gene matches: 10. Per the germline V gene (reference sequence), LGHDT is the CDR1 and YNNKEL is the CDR2. A case-control design nested within a healthcare worker cohort in London, UK, was used, with weekly nasopharyngeal swab PCR tests and blood sampling performed. Healthcare workers were recruited during the week of the UK lockdown, between 23 and 31 March 2020, and followed weekly for up to roughly 15 weeks. Receptors were amplified or captured by 5' RACE. Data came from a NextSeq 500. The TCR library protocol attached unique molecular identifiers to individual cDNA molecules to correct for sequencing error and PCR bias. Both TCR alpha and beta chains were sequenced, and tight co-correlation was observed between alpha and beta sequence abundances in each sample. Processing in the source paper ran as follows. V gene, J gene and CDR3 annotation of TCR sequences was performed with Decombinator V4. TCRs were defined as expanded if a significant change between any two time points was detected under a Poisson model with p below 0.0001. TCR abundances were normalised to the total number of TCRs sequenced per sample and were expressed as counts per million. TRAV1-2 paired with TRAJ12, TRAJ20 or TRAJ33 defined MAIT TCRs, while TRAV10 paired with TRAJ18 defined iNKT TCRs. VDJdb, accessed on 1 November 2021, was searched for TCRs annotated for CMV, EBV and SARS-CoV-2, and TCRs annotated for more than one antigen were excluded. TCRdb passed the public sequencing reads through fastp at Q25 and MiXCR, retaining productive beta sequences. Each entry is one CDR3 protein sequence, shown with its most common DNA and genes. TCRdb, not the authors, supplied the V and J calls. Here the sample has approximately 64,000 distinct CDR3 sequences; less than 5% occur a single time. The ten top clones hold around 5% of the sample.

Sequencing input: whole blood. This receptor was obtained from an adult who was a healthcare worker with PCR-confirmed SARS-CoV-2 infection or an uninfected control (not recorded which). Rearrangement joined TRBV3-1 to TRBJ2-3, with 8 middle bases fitting TRBD2. The CDR3 corresponds to CASSQPAGQRGTDTQYF. In nucleotides, the sequence is TGTGCCAGCAGCCAACCTGCAGGCCAGCGGGGGACAGATACGCAGTATTTT.